This T cell receptor (beta chain) comes out of a study of cytomegalovirus exposure and HLA in healthy donors (dated by TCRdb to about 2017). Background on the whole study: An earlier analysis of under 600 of the donors reported 250 to 300 Gb of sequence data and some 120 million unique TCR beta sequences from about 179 million T cells. To predict cytomegalovirus infection status, the study brought together high-throughput TCR immunosequencing, statistical association of individual TCRs with disease status, and machine learning. Four or five DR-DQ haplotypes were handled as single units for association and clustering, since linkage in the cohort was strong. In a later genetic analysis, genome-wide SNP genotypes for about three fifths of the 666 donors were used, and that subset was treated as a discovery cohort. In addition to the first cohort of about 650 subjects, a separate validation cohort of 120 different subjects was used. An earlier analysis of several hundred of the donors applied high-throughput TCR beta sequencing to assess whether each TCR beta V gene segment acted as functional or pseudogenic. Using immunosequencing, the study profiled T cell repertoires from approximately 700 subjects and related those repertoires to cytomegalovirus serostatus. The genetic ancestry cluster associated with self-reported Caucasian donors included approximately 85% of the roughly 400 genotyped donors. Typing coverage varied by locus: roughly 629-640 donors for A, B, C, DRB1 and DQB1; roughly 510 for DQA1; around 610 for DPA1; some 470 for DPB1. In the later analysis, no new phenotypic data were used to find candidate immune exposures; instead, reliance was placed on TCR beta sequences and their occurrence across donors. Both class I and class II loci were covered by HLA typing, at four-digit resolution. Donor age, sex, ethnicity and CMV serostatus were compiled alongside the repertoire data. A later analysis re-examined previously published TCR beta repertoires from over 500 donors and added high-resolution HLA genotyping to investigate patterns of TCR occurrence. On average, 235,054 unique TCR beta nucleotide sequences were sequenced per donor among 398 genotyped donors of the cohort, with roughly 18% of those sequences being non-productive. The study aimed to test whether cataloging public T cell receptors could reveal signatures of past pathogen exposure. An early release covering 550 to 700 HLA-typed donors comprised 250 to 350 gigabases of sequencing data and about 90 million unique TCR sequences. Every repertoire in the discovery cohort had been generated on one and the same sequencing platform. Results and caveats for the whole study, not just this receptor: Compared with the approximately 670-donor mean, donors in an Asian-associated ancestry cluster had fewer N-insertions in productive TCRs, according to a later genetic analysis. While some public TCRs were present in many individuals, most TCR sequences turned up only very rarely across donors. A further reported finding was that TCR beta sequences accurately predicted the HLA-A and HLA-B alleles for most subjects in the first cohort. Because HLA typing was unavailable for some donors at each locus, only the typed subset was used in association tests. Assigning TCR associations to individual alleles was difficult when HLA alleles, especially DR and DQ, strongly co-occurred. In an earlier analysis of over 550 of the donors, most TCR beta V segments were observed in productive rearrangements about 87% or about 30% of the time, broadly matching IMGT annotations. The study listed 170 or so TCR beta chains as associated with cytomegalovirus. A later analysis associated 15,000 to 20,000 TCR beta sequences with specific HLA alleles at a false discovery rate of 0.05. In vitro tests confirmed that a few of the cytomegalovirus-associated TCR beta chains recognize cytomegalovirus antigens. Most CMV-associated TCR beta chains appeared to be HLA-restricted in a later analysis, and the HLA associations seemed to be driven largely by CMV exposure. CMV serostatus was the only immune exposure information available for the cohort. Roughly uniform sequencing depth across donors was assumed in presence/absence analyses, although this assumption may not hold. The authors suggested that the approach could potentially be extended to other disease states and immunological phenotypes. Because the 87-base-pair reads could not distinguish some IMGT-functional V segments, including TRBV6-2 and TRBV6-3, those segments were excluded. In both the original and validation cohorts, the classifier was reported to diagnose cytomegalovirus status with high specificity and sensitivity. V-gene and J-gene trimming of TCR beta chains was associated with a missense DCLRE1C variant in a later genetic analysis, and the association was replicated in an independent cohort. A cluster of highly shared sequence variants was judged likely to represent a technical artifact of the sequencing pipeline. Because counts were too low, seventeen rarely observed V segments, including chromosome 9 orphons, were left out of the earlier analysis of over 550 of the donors. In a later analysis, TCR association rates were found to vary across HLA loci, with the most associated TCRs seen for DRB1 alleles and the fewest for HLA-C alleles. In a later analysis, HLA-associated TCR beta chains were found to be more clonally expanded and to have lower generation probabilities than equally common non-associated chains. In a later analysis, several top co-occurrence clusters were reported to appear linked to parvovirus B19, influenza, CMV and Epstein-Barr virus. Linkage disequilibrium might explain the correlated functional status among segregating V segments, but an unknown experimental factor could not be ruled out. In this cohort, only TCR beta chains were sequenced, and detectable features were limited by the absence of alpha or paired-chain data.

The cohort was made up of several hundred healthy bone marrow donors. All cohort members were sampled while nominally healthy, although unrecorded immune exposures were likely present. The donor tested CMV seropositive, placing the donor among the approximately 290 seropositive members of the cohort. Each donor provided a peripheral blood sample, and peripheral blood mononuclear cells were used for TCR beta sequencing. The Qiagen DNeasy Blood Extraction Kit was used to extract genomic DNA from the blood cell samples. With regard to this clone: It has no known antigen specificity. Base-call qualities are not available, and no considerably larger clone is one nucleotide away.

Preparation of the library involved the immunoSEQ multiplex PCR assay. For the multiplex PCR, a mixture combining 60 forward primers for TCR Vbeta segments and 13 reverse primers for TCR Jbeta segments was used. A multiplex PCR assay on genomic DNA amplified the CDR3 region of rearranged TCR beta genes. The amplified TCR beta libraries were sequenced on the Illumina HiSeq System as 87-base-pair reads. The study's processing was this. Across the 500 to 700 repertoires, a later analysis counted some 80 million unique TCR beta chains, around 11 million of which were shared by at least two donors. To remove PCR and sequencing errors, raw reads were error-corrected and collapsed into unique sequences using a nearest-neighbor algorithm that merged closely related sequences. CDR3 sequences were aligned to IMGT reference sequences to assign V, D and J gene segments. Each retained sequence needed at least a six-nucleotide match to both a V gene segment and a J gene segment. A rearrangement counted as productive if the CDR3 had no stop codons and remained in frame with V and J, and every other rearrangement counted as non-productive. Following IMGT convention, CDR3 was defined as the stretch from the second conserved V-encoded cysteine up to the conserved J-encoded phenylalanine. In an earlier analysis of roughly 580 of the donors, sequences lacking an unambiguous match to a single V gene segment were excluded. An earlier analysis of a few hundred of the donors called V segments functional above 56.7% productive rearrangements and segregating when the between-donor standard deviation exceeded 5%. A statistical classification framework was built for diagnosing cytomegalovirus status from the catalog of TCR beta chain sequences. A later analysis assigned V and J genes by comparing TCR nucleotide sequences with IMGT/GENE-DB human TR gene sequences. A later analysis assigned CDR3 sequences and most-parsimonious VDJ recombination scenarios with the TCRdist pipeline. In a later analysis, each TCR beta chain was defined by its CDR3 amino acid sequence together with its V-gene family, and reads lacking a unique V-gene family were excluded. To address suspected cross-contamination and a sequencing artifact, a later analysis removed over 500 highly shared, low-generation-probability nucleotide sequences. In a later analysis, a clonal expansion index for each public chain was calculated from normalized within-repertoire ranks of inferred template counts. In a later analysis, generation probabilities were computed using a VDJ recombination model fitted to out-of-frame rearrangements, and the results were checked against IGoR. In a later analysis, TCR-TCR, TCR-HLA and TCR-CMV co-occurrence was scored with hypergeometric tests, and a repertoire-size bias correction was applied to TCR pairs. False discovery rates were estimated in a later analysis by permuting HLA or CMV assignments 20 times. A later analysis grouped co-occurring TCRs with DBSCAN, adding TCRdist sequence similarity when clustering within HLA-allele-positive subsets. Repertoires with fewer than 30,000 or more than 120,000 public chains were left out of co-occurrence clustering, as were about 5 repertoires with anomalous nucleotide sharing. TCRdb took over this immuneACCESS table, retaining in-frame rearrangements with V and J assigned. Such tables are incomplete; in checked studies, under half of the missing clones stem from an unresolved V gene, and the remainder is unexplained. That table furnishes V, J and clone size, whereas the DNA furnished D and trimming. Counted in this sample were approximately 150,000 clones; around 82% of them appeared once. Together, the top ten hold over 10% of the sample.

CDR1 and CDR2 are read off the germline V gene (reference sequence) as SEHNR and FQNEAQ. Including cysteine and phenylalanine, the CDR3 has 14 amino acids. Kept here is only the CDR3 DNA, which spans 42 bases and is read in frame from base 1. Trimming at the junction amounts to 3 bases on V and 0 bases on J, and the germline ends lie 6 bases apart. The sequenced material came from PBMCs. The receptor was isolated from a woman aged 45-65 years in good health and CMV-seropositive. Recombination linked TRBV7-9 to TRBJ1-3; no D segment can be confidently identified. The CDR3 protein: CASSLSTSGNTIYF. The DNA sequence is given as TGTGCCAGCAGCTTGAGTACCTCTGGAAACACCATATATTTT. The full variable domain, completed from the reference TRBV7-9 and TRBJ1-3 proteins outside the CDR3, reads DTGVSQNPRHKITKRGQNVTFRCDPISEHNRLYWYRQTLGQGPEFLTYFQNEAQLEKSRLLSDRFSAERPKGSFSTLEIQRTEQGDSAMYLCASSLSTSGNTIYFGEGSWLTVV.